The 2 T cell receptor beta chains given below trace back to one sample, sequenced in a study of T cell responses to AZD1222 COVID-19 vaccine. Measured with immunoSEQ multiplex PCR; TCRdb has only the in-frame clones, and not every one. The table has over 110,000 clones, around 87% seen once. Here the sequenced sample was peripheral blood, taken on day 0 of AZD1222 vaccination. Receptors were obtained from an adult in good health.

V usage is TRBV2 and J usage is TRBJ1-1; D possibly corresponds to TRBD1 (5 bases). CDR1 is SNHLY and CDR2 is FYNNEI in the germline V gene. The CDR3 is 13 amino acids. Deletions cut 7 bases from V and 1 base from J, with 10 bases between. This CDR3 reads CASTPGGNTEAFF. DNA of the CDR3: TGTGCCAGCACCCCCGGGGGGAACACTGAAGCTTTCTTT.

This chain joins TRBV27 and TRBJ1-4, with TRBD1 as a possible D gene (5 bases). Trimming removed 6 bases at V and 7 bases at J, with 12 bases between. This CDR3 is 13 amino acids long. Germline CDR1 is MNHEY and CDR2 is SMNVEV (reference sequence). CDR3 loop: CASSLWDGEKLFF. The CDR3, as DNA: TGTGCCAGCAGCCTATGGGACGGTGAAAAACTGTTTTTT.